A selection of T cell receptor beta chains follows, all from one sample in a study of T cells expressing NK-cell markers. One entry per CDR3 protein, without DNA, is what TCRdb gives after re-calling the 5' RACE reads. The ten most abundant clones cover approximately 6.8% of a sample with hundreds of thousands of distinct CDR3 sequences. Sequencing was carried out using blood T cells: a sorted CD56 or NKG2C T cell subset, CD4+ or CD8+ T cells, or bulk PBMC T cells (not recorded which). These receptors all stem from a woman between 18 and 70 years old in good health. Each CDR3 is given with its conserved first and last residue.

TRBJ2-1,TRBV2,CASSEQQGVGDNEQFF
TRBJ1-5,TRBV12-3/TRBV12-4,CASSPGGRWEPQHF
TRBJ1-4,TRBV10-3,CAPKGGSNEKLFF
TRBJ2-7,TRBV5-1,CASSQEGSSYEQYF
TRBJ1-2,TRBV4-3,CASSPSLTGNKHGYTF
TRBJ2-7,TRBV7-2,CASTSGGGDYEQYF
TRBJ1-2,TRBV12-3/TRBV12-4,CASREQGSYGYTF
TRBJ2-3,TRBV6-4,CASSAGGEAADTQYF
TRBJ2-5,TRBV5-6,CASSYQGAGPPQYF
TRBJ2-3,TRBV27,CASSPGLAGNSYTQYF